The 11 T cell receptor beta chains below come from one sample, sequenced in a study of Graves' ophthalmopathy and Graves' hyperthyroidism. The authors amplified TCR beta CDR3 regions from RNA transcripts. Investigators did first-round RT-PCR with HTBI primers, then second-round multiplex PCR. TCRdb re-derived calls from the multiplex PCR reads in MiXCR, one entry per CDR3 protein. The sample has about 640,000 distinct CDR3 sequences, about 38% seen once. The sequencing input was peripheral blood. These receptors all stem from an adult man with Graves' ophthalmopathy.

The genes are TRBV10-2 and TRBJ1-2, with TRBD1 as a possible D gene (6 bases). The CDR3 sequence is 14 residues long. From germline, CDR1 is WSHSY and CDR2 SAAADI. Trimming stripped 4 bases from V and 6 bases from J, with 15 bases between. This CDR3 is CASSGGGARDGYTF. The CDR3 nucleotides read TGCGCCAGCAGTGGGGGGGGGGCAAGAGATGGCTACACCTTC.

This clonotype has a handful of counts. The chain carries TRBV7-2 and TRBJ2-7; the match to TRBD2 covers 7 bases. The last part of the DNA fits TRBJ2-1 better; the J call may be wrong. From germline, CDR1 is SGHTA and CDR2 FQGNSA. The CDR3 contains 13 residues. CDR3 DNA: TGTGCCAGCAGCTTAGGGGGGGGCAATGAGCAGTTCTTC. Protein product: CASSLGGGNEQFF.

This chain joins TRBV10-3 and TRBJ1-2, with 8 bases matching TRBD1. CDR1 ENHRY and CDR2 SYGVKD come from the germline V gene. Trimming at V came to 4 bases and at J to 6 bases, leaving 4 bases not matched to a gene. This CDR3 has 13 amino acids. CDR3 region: CAISGQGIDGYTF. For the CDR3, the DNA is TGTGCCATCAGTGGACAGGGGATAGATGGCTACACCTTC.

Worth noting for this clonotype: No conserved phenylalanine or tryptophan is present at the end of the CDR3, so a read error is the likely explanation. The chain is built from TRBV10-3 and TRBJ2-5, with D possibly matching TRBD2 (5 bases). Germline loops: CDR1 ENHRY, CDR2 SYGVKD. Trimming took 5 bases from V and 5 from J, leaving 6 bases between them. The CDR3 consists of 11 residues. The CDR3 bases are TGTGCCATCAGTACTAGGGAGACCCAGTACTCC. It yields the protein CAISTRETQYS.

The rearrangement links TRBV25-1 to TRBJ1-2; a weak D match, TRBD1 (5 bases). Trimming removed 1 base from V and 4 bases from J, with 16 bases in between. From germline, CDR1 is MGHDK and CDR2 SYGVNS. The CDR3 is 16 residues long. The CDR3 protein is CASSEFDSLAGYGYTF. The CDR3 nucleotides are TGTGCCAGCAGTGAATTCGACAGTTTAGCGGGCTATGGCTACACCTTC.

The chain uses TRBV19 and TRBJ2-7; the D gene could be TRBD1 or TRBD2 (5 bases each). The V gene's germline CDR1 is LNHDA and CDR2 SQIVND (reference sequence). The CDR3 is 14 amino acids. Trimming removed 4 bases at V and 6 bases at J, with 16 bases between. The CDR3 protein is CASSTRGRGCEQYF. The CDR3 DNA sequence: TGTGCCAGTAGTACCCGGGGCAGAGGCTGCGAGCAGTACTTC.

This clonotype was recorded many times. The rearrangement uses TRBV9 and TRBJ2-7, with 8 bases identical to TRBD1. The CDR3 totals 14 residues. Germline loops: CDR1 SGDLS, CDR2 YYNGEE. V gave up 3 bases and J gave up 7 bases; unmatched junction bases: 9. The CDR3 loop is CASSAGQGGVEQYF. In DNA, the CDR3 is TGTGCCAGCAGCGCTGGACAGGGTGGGGTGGAGCAGTACTTC.

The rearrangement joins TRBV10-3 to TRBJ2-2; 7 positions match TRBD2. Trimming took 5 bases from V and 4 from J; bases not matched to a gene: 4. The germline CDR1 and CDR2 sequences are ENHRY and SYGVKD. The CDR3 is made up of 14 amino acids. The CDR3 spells CAISYGRGTGELFF. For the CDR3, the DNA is TGTGCCATCAGTTATGGGAGGGGCACCGGGGAGCTGTTTTTT.

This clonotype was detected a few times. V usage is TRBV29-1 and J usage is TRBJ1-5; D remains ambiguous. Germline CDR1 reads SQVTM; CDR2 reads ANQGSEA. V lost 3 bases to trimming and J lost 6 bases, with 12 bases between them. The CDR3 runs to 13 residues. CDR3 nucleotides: TGCAGCGTTGAGGAGGTGTCGGGTCAGCCCCAGCATTTT. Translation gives CSVEEVSGQPQHF.

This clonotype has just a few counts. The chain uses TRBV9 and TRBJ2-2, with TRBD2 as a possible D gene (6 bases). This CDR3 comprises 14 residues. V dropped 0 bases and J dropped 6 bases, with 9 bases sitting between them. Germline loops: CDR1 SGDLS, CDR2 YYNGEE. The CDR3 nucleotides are TGTGCCAGCAGCGTAGGGCGGGGCTCCGGGGAGCTGTTTTTT. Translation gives CASSVGRGSGELFF.

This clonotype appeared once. The CDR3 region is CASSPRGRQGTEAFF. The CDR3 bases are TGTGCCAGCAGCCCCCGGGGCCGTCAGGGCACTGAAGCTTTCTTT. The rearrangement links TRBV7-3 to TRBJ1-1; D is perhaps TRBD1 (5 bases). CDR3 length equals 15 residues. Trimming took off 5 bases at V and 4 bases at J, with 17 bases between the two ends. The germline gives CDR1 SGHTA, CDR2 FQGTGA.